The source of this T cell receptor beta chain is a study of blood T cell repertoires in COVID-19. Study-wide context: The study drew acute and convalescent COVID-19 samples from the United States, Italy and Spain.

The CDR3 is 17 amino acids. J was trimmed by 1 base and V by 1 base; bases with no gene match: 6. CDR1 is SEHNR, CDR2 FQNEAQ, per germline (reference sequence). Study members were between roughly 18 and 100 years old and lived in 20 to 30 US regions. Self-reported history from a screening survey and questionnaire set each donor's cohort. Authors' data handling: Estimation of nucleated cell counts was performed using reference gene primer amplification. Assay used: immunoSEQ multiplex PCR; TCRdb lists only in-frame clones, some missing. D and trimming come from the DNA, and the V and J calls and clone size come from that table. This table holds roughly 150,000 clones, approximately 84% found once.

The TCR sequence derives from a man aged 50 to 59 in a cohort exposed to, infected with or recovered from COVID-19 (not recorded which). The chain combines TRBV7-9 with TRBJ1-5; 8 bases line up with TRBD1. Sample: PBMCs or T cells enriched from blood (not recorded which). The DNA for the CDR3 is TGTGCCAGCAGCTTAGTCCGAACAGGGGGGAGCAATCAGCCCCAGCATTTT. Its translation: CASSLVRTGGSNQPQHF.